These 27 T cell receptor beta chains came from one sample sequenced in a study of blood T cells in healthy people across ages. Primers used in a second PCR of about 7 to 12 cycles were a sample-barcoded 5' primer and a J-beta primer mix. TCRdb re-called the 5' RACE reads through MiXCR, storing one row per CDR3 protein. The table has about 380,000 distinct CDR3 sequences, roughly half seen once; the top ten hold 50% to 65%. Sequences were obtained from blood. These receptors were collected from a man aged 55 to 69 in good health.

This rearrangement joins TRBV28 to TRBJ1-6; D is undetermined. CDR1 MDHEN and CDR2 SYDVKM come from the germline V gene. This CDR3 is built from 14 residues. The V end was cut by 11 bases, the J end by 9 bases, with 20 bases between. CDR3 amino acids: CAGRRALAGSPLHF. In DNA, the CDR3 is TGTGCCGGTCGACGGGCCCTGGCAGGTTCACCCCTCCACTTT.

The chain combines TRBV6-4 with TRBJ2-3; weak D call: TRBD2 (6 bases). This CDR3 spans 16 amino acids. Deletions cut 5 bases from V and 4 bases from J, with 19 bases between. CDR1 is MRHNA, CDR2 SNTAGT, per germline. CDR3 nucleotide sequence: TGTGCCAGCAGTCCTCTTGGAGGGAACAGGCCAGATACGCAGTATTTT. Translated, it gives CASSPLGGNRPDTQYF.

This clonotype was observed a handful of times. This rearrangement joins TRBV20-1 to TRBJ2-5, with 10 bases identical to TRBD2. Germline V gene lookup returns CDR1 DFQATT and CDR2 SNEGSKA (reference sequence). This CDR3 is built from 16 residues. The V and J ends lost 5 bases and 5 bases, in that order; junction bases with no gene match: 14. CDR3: CSAQLSSGGLGETQYF. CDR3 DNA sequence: TGCAGTGCTCAACTCTCTAGCGGGGGTCTCGGGGAGACCCAGTACTTC.

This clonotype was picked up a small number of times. For the CDR3, the DNA is TGCGCCAGCACCCCGACTAGCGGGAACGTGTATACGCAGTATTTT. Amino acids: CASTPTSGNVYTQYF. This chain connects TRBV5-1 to TRBJ2-3, with 11 bases matching TRBD2. The germline CDR1 and CDR2 sequences are SGHRS and YFSETQ. The CDR3 covers 15 residues. V dropped 6 bases and J dropped 7; count of bases not matched to a gene: 10.

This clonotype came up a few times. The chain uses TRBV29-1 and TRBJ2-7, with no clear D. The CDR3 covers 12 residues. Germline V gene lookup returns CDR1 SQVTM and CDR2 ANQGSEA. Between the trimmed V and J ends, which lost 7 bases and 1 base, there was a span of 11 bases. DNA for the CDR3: TGCAGCGGCGCAGGTAATTCCTACGAGCAGTACTTC. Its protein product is CSGAGNSYEQYF.

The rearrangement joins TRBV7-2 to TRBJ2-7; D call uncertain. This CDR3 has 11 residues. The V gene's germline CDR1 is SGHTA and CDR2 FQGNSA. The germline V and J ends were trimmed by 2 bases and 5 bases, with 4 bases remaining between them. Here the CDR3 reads CASSLRNEQYF. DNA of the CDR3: TGTGCCAGCAGCTTAAGGAACGAGCAGTACTTC. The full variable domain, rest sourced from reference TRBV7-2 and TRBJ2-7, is GAGVSQSPSNKVTEKGKDVELRCDPISGHTALYWYRQSLGQGLEFLIYFQGNSAPDKSGLPSDRFSAERTGGSVSTLTIQRTQQEDSAVYLCASSLRNEQYFGPGTRLTVT.

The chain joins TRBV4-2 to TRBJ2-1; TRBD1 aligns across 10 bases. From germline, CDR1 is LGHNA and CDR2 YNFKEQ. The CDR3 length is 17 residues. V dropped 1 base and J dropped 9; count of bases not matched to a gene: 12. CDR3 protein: CASSQVMGQGNRGEQFF. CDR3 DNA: TGTGCCAGCAGCCAAGTCATGGGACAGGGGAATAGGGGTGAGCAGTTCTTC.

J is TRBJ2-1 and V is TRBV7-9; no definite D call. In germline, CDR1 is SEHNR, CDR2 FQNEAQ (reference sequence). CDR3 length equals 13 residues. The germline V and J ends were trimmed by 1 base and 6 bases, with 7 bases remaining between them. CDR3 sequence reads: CASSLGGINEQFF. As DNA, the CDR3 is TGTGCCAGCAGCTTAGGTGGCATCAATGAGCAGTTCTTC.

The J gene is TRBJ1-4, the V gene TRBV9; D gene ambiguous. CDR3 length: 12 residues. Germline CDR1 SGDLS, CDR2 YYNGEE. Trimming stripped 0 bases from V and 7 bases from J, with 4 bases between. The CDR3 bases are TGTGCCAGCAGCGTAGATAGTGAAAAACTGTTTTTT. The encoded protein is CASSVDSEKLFF.

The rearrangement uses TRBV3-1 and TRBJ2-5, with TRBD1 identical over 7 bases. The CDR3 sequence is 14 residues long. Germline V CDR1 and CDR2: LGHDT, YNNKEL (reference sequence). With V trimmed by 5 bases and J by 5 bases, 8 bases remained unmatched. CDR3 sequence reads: CASSGTARRETQYF. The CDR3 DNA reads TGTGCCAGCAGCGGGACAGCCCGGAGGGAGACCCAGTACTTC.

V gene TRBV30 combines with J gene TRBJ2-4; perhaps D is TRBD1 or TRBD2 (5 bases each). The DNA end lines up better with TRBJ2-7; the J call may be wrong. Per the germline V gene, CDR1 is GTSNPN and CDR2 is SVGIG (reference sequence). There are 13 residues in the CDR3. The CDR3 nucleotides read TGTGCCTGGAGTGTAGAGGGGCCCTACGAGCAGTACTTC. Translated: CAWSVEGPYEQYF.

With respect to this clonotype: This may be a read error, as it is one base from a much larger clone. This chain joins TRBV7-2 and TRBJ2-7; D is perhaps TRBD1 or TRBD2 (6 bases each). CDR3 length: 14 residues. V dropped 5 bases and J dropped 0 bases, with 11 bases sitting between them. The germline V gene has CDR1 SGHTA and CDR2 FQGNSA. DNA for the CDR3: TGTGCCAGCAGCAACGGGGGCTCCTCCTACGAGCAGTACTTC. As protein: CASSNGGSSYEQYF. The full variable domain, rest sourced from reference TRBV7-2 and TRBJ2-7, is GAGVSQSPSNKVTEKGKDVELRCDPISGHTALYWYRQSLGQGLEFLIYFQGNSAPDKSGLPSDRFSAERTGGSVSTLTIQRTQQEDSAVYLCASSNGGSSYEQYFGPGTRLTVT.

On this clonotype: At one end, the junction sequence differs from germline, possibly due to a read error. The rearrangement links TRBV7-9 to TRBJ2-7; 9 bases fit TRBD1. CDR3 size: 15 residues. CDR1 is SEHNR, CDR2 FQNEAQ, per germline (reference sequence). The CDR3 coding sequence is TGTGCCAACAGCGCCGGACAGGGGAGGTGGGATGAGCAGTACTTC. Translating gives CANSAGQGRWDEQYF. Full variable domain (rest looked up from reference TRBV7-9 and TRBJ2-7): DTGVSQNPRHKITKRGQNVTFRCDPISEHNRLYWYRQTLGQGPEFLTYFQNEAQLEKSRLLSDRFSAERPKGSFSTLEIQRTEQGDSAMYLCANSAGQGRWDEQYFGPGTRLTVT.

The DNA for the CDR3 is TGCGCCAGCAGCCAGTTACAGGGAAGTGGCTACACCTTC. Protein: CASSQLQGSGYTF. The rearrangement links TRBV5-1 to TRBJ1-2; TRBD1 might be the D (6 bases). Germline lookup yields CDR1 SGHRS and CDR2 YFSETQ. This CDR3 is built from 13 residues. V shed 4 bases and J shed 7 bases, with 14 bases lying between them.

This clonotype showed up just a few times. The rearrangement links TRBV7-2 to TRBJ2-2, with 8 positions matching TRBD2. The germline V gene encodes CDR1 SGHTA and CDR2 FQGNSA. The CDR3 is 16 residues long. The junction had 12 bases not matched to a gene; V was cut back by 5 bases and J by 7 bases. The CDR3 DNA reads TGTGCCAGCAGCCCACCGGGGGGGGGGCCTCGCGGGGAGCTGTTTTTT. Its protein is CASSPPGGGPRGELFF. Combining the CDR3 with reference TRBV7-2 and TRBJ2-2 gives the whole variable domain GAGVSQSPSNKVTEKGKDVELRCDPISGHTALYWYRQSLGQGLEFLIYFQGNSAPDKSGLPSDRFSAERTGGSVSTLTIQRTQQEDSAVYLCASSPPGGGPRGELFFGEGSRLTVL.

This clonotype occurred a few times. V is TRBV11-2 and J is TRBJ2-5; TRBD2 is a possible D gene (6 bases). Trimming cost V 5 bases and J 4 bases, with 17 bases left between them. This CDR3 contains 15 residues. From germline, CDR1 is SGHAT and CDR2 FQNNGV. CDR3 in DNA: TGTGCCAGCAGCCCCGCGGGGACGGGTATAGAGACCCAGTACTTC. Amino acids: CASSPAGTGIETQYF.

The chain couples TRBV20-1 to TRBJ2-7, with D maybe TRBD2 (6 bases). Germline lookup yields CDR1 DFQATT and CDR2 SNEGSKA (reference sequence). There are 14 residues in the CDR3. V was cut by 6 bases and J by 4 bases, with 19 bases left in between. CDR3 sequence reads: CSAPGTGGVYEQYF. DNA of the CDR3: TGCAGTGCCCCGGGGACTGGAGGAGTTTACGAGCAGTACTTC.

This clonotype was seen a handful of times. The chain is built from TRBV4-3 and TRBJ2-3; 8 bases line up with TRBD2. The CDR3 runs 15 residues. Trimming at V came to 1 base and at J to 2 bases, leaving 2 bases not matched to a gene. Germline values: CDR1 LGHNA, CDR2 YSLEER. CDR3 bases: TGCGCCAGCAGCCAAGGGCGGGGGGCCACAGATACGCAGTATTTT. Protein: CASSQGRGATDTQYF.

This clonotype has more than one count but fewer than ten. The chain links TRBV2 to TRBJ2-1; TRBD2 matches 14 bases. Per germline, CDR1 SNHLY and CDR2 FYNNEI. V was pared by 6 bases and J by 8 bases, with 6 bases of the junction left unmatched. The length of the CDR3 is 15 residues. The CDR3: CASRATSGGAYEQFF. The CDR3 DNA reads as TGTGCCAGCAGAGCGACTAGCGGGGGGGCTTATGAGCAGTTCTTC. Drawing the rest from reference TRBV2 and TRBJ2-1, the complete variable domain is EPEVTQTPSHQVTQMGQEVILRCVPISNHLYFYWYRQILGQKVEFLVSFYNNEISEKSEIFDDQFSVERPDGSNFTLKIRSTKLEDSAMYFCASRATSGGAYEQFFGPGTRLTVL.

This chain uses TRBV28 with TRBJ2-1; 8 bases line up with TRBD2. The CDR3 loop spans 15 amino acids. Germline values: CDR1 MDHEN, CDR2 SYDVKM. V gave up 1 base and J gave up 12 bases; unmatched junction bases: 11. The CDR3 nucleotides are TGTGCCAGCAGTTTATTCCAGACTAGCGCGAGAGGGCAGTTCTTC. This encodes CASSLFQTSARGQFF. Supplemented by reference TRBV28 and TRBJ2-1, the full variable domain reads DVKVTQSSRYLVKRTGEKVFLECVQDMDHENMFWYRQDPGLGLRLIYFSYDVKMKEKGDIPEGYSVSREKKERFSLILESASTNQTSMYLCASSLFQTSARGQFFGPGTRLTVL.

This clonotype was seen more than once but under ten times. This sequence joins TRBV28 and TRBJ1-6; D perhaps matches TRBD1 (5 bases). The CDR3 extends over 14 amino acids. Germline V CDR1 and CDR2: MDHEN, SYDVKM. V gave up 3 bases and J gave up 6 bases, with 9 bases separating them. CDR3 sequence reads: CASSFSTANSPLHF. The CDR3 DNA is TGTGCCAGCAGTTTTTCGACAGCTAATTCACCCCTCCACTTT.

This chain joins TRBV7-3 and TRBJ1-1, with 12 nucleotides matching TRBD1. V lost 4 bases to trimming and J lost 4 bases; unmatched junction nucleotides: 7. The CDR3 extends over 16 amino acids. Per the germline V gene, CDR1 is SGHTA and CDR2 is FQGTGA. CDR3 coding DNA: TGTGCCAGCAGCTCCGGGACAGGGGGCGGTGTCACTGAAGCTTTCTTT. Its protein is CASSSGTGGGVTEAFF.

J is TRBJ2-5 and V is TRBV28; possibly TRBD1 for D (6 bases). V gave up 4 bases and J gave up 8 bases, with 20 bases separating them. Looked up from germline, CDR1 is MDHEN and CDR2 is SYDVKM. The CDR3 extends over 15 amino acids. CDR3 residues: CASSSPRGDKRTQYF. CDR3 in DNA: TGTGCCAGCAGTTCCCCCCGAGGGGACAAGAGAACCCAGTACTTC.

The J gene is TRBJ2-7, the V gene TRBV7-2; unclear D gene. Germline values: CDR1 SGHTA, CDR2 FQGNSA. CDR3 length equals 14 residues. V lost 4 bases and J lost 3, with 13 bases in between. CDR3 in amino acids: CASSSTRASYEQYF. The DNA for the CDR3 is TGTGCCAGCAGCTCTACACGGGCAAGCTACGAGCAGTACTTC.

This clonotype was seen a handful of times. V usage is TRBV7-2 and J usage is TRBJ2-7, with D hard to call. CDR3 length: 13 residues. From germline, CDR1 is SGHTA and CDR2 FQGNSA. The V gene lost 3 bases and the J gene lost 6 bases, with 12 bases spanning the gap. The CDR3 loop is CASSFGSRFEQYF. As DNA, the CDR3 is TGTGCCAGCAGCTTTGGGTCTCGGTTCGAGCAGTACTTC.

The CDR3 loop reads CASSSTGTSESPLHF. In DNA form, the CDR3 reads TGCGCCAGCAGCTCCACCGGGACGAGTGAGTCACCCCTCCACTTT. This chain links TRBV5-1 with TRBJ1-6, with a tentative D call TRBD1 (5 bases). The CDR3 totals 15 residues. Germline lookup yields CDR1 SGHRS and CDR2 YFSETQ. V was cut by 3 bases and J by 10 bases, with 17 bases left in between.

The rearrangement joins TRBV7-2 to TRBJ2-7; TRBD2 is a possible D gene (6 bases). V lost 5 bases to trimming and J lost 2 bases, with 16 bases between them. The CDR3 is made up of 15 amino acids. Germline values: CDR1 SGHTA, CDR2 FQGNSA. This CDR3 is CASSPQGGTAYEQYF. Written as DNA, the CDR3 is TGTGCCAGCAGCCCCCAGGGCGGGACCGCCTACGAGCAGTACTTC.